This T cell receptor (beta chain) was obtained from a study of control samples from healthy donors and cancer patients. The repertoire was sequenced with immunoSEQ multiplex PCR; TCRdb's copy has only in-frame clones and lacks some. The table lists about 140,000 clones, around 90% of them singletons. V gave up 2 bases and J gave up 4 bases, with 23 bases separating them. CDR3 length: 18 residues. The V gene's germline CDR1 is LGHNT and CDR2 FRNRAP. The chain recombines TRBV12-5 with TRBJ1-2; D gene unclear. Specimen: blood. The sequence was collected from a young man in good health. CDR3 coding DNA: TGTGCTAGTGGTTTGTTTGGTCCCGCCCCGGCGGGGAGCTATGGCTACACCTTC. This encodes CASGLFGPAPAGSYGYTF.